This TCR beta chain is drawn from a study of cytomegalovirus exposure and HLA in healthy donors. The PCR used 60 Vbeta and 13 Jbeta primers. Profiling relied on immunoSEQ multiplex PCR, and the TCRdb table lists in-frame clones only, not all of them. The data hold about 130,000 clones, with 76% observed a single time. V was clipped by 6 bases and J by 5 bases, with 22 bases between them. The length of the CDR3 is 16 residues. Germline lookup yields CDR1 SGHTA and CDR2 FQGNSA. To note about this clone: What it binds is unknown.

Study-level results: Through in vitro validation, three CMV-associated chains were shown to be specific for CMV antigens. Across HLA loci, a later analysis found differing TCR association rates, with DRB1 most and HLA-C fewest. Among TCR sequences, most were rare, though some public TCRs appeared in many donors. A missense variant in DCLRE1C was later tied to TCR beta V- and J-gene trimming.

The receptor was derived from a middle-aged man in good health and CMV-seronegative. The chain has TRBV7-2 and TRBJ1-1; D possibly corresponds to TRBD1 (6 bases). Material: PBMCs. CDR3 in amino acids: CASSPGGSGGWTEAFF. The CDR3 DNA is TGTGCCAGCAGTCCCGGTGGTTCGGGGGGCTGGACTGAAGCTTTCTTT.